One T cell receptor (beta chain) is described in this entry. This record comes from a study of blood T cell repertoires in COVID-19. V lost 1 base and J lost 2, with 9 bases in between. Germline V lookup: CDR1 MGHRA, CDR2 YSYEKL. This CDR3 region has 15 residues. In the authors' methods: Counts of nucleated cells, estimated from reference gene primer amplification, were obtained. Method: immunoSEQ multiplex PCR; TCRdb's copy keeps in-frame clones and lacks some. The DNA gave D and trimming, while V, J and clone size come from that table. The data contain under 70,000 clones, around nine tenths of them singletons.

Source material: peripheral blood. The TCR comes from a man aged 50-59 years with acute or convalescent COVID-19. The rearrangement joins TRBV4-1 to TRBJ2-1; the D gene is possibly TRBD1 (5 bases). Here the CDR3 reads CASSQGQGPYNEQFF. CDR3 sequence (DNA): TGCGCCAGCAGCCAAGGGCAGGGCCCCTACAATGAGCAGTTCTTC.